The 9 T cell receptor beta chains reported below all come from one sample, sequenced in a study of shared clonotypes between healthy human individuals. Profiled with immunoSEQ multiplex PCR; TCRdb holds only in-frame clones, not every one. The top ten clones hold 0.37% of a sample with some 2,500,000 clones, roughly 92% of them seen once. Sequencing used naive CD4+ T cells from PBMCs. Subset denoted: CD45RA+ positively selected. The receptors stem from a man aged 18 to 29 in good health. Some clones in this sample may be carry-over from other donors' samples.

The chain recombines TRBV6-5 with TRBJ1-1; D is undetermined. Germline loops: CDR1 MNHEY, CDR2 SVGAGI. Deletions cut 8 bases from V and 10 bases from J, with 20 bases between. This CDR3 has 13 amino acids. The CDR3 loop reads CASRLTVERGAFF. The CDR3 DNA follows: TGTGCCAGCCGATTGACGGTCGAACGTGGAGCTTTCTTT.

This clone was seen only once. The chain recombines TRBV5-1 with TRBJ2-1; no reliable D call. Germline V gives CDR1 SGHRS, CDR2 YFSETQ. The CDR3 is 14 amino acids. V was trimmed by 0 bases and J by 5 bases, leaving 9 bases between them. In DNA form, the CDR3 reads TGCGCCAGCAGCTTGGCTCATTTAAACAATGAGCAGTTCTTC. Translated: CASSLAHLNNEQFF. Drawing the rest from reference TRBV5-1 and TRBJ2-1, the complete variable domain is KAGVTQTPRYLIKTRGQQVTLSCSPISGHRSVSWYQQTPGQGLQFLFEYFSETQRNKGNFPGRFSGRQFSNSRSEMNVSTLELGDSALYLCASSLAHLNNEQFFGPGTRLTVL.

The V gene is TRBV29-1, the J gene TRBJ2-5, with D perhaps matching TRBD2 (6 bases). The germline V gene has CDR1 SQVTM and CDR2 ANQGSEA. The V end lost 6 bases, the J end lost 4 bases, and 21 bases lay between the germline ends. CDR3 length: 15 amino acids. The CDR3 reads CSVVIGTPSPETQYF. The CDR3 nucleotides are TGCAGCGTAGTCATTGGGACTCCCTCCCCAGAGACCCAGTACTTC.

V and J are TRBV5-1 and TRBJ2-7, with 9 bases matching TRBD1. The CDR3 has 15 residues. Germline assignment: CDR1 SGHRS and CDR2 YFSETQ. Germline trimming cut 5 bases from V and 7 bases from J; bases unmatched to any gene: 13. The CDR3 DNA follows: TGCGCCAGCAGATTCCCGGGACAGGGTCTGGGGGAGCAGTACTTC. Its translation is CASRFPGQGLGEQYF.

The chain is built from TRBV7-3 and TRBJ2-7, with TRBD1 matching 8 bases. The CDR3 length is 14 residues. The ends lost 5 bases at V and 3 bases at J; junction bases unmatched: 6. The germline V gene has CDR1 SGHTA and CDR2 FQGTGA. The chain's CDR3 is CASSRTGLNYEQYF. CDR3 DNA: TGTGCCAGCAGCCGGACAGGGCTTAACTACGAGCAGTACTTC.

V usage is TRBV9 and J usage is TRBJ2-1, with D perhaps TRBD1 (6 bases). V lost 3 bases and J lost 10, with 14 bases in between. The CDR3 is 13 amino acids. Per germline, CDR1 SGDLS and CDR2 YYNGEE. This CDR3 reads CASSGALGGEQFF. The CDR3 DNA follows: TGTGCCAGCAGCGGCGCACTAGGGGGAGAGCAGTTCTTC. The full variable domain, its missing parts supplied by reference TRBV9 and TRBJ2-1, is DSGVTQTPKHLITATGQRVTLRCSPRSGDLSVYWYQQSLDQGLQFLIQYYNGEERAKGNILERFSAQQFPDLHSELNLSSLELGDSALYFCASSGALGGEQFFGPGTRLTVL.

The chain recombines TRBV18 with TRBJ1-3, with D possibly TRBD1 on 5 matching bases. Per germline, CDR1 KGHSH and CDR2 LQKENI. With 4 bases removed from V and 1 base from J, the gap between germline ends came to 14 bases. CDR3 size: 16 residues. CDR3 DNA sequence: TGTGCCAGCTCACTCGGCGCAGGGTTTTCTGGAAACACCATATATTTT. It translates to CASSLGAGFSGNTIYF.

The V call is TRBV2, the J call TRBJ1-1, with D possibly TRBD1 on 6 matching bases. The CDR3 covers 13 residues. Trimming left V 8 bases short and J 2 bases short, with 12 bases between. Germline CDR1 SNHLY, CDR2 FYNNEI. The CDR3 reads CASLGTINTEAFF. The CDR3 bases are TGTGCCAGCCTAGGGACAATTAACACTGAAGCTTTCTTT.

About this clone itself: The same CDR3 arises from other DNA sequences in this sample as well. The chain uses TRBV19 and TRBJ1-2; D remains ambiguous. V was clipped by 4 bases and J by 5 bases, with 5 bases between them. The CDR3 length is 11 residues. From germline, CDR1 is LNHDA and CDR2 SQIVND (reference sequence). CDR3 sequence: CASSTLYGYTF. The CDR3 region has the DNA TGTGCCAGTAGTACCCTGTATGGCTACACCTTC.